The rows below give T cell receptor beta chains drawn from one sample of a study of T-cell memory formation after mild COVID-19. TCRdb passed the 5' RACE reads through MiXCR, listing each CDR3 protein once. The sample has 550,000 to 700,000 distinct CDR3 sequences, around 16% seen once. Sequencing input: PBMCs or a T cell subset sorted from them (not recorded which). Every receptor here comes from an adult woman who had mild COVID-19 (a few samples of this study predate the infection). Cell type and time point are not known. Both conserved end residues are part of each CDR3. Fields, in order: D gene, J gene, V gene, clone size, CDR3 protein, CDR3 DNA. The D gene is left open where the match is weak. Size values are once, few and many counts, or a class for expanded clones, and some rows have none.

>TRBD2|TRBJ2-3|TRBV6-5|many
CASSSGREGPSTDTQYF
TGTGCCAGCAGTTCGGGGCGGGAGGGCCCCTCCACAGATACGCAGTATTTT
>TRBD1|TRBJ2-1|TRBV5-1|few
CASSLSSTGRWSSHYNEQFF
TGCGCCAGCAGCTTGTCTTCGACAGGGCGCTGGTCGTCGCATTACAATGAGCAGTTCTTC
>.|TRBJ2-5|TRBV4-1|.
CASSQDYELGETQYF
TGCGCCAGCAGCCAAGACTACGAGTTGGGAGAGACCCAGTACTTC
>.|TRBJ2-5|TRBV7-6|few
CASSLISGEETQYF
TGTGCCAGCAGCTTAATATCGGGGGAAGAGACCCAGTACTTC
>.|TRBJ2-2|TRBV7-8|.
CASSLDPGTFIMGELFF
TGTGCCAGCAGCTTAGACCCCGGGACTTTTATTATGGGGGAGCTGTTTTTT
>.|TRBJ1-5|TRBV20-1|few
CSANRVANQPQHF
TGCAGTGCAAACAGGGTGGCGAATCAGCCCCAGCATTTT
>.|TRBJ2-3|TRBV7-9|.
CASSPRVGTDTQYF
TGTGCCAGCAGCCCCCGTGTGGGCACAGATACGCAGTATTTT
>.|TRBJ2-5|TRBV7-9|few
CASSSNRLTQQEIGAQYF
TGTGCCAGCAGCTCTAACCGCCTGACTCAACAGGAGATCGGGGCCCAGTACTTC
>TRBD1|TRBJ2-3|TRBV18|few
CASSTGGTTDTQYF
TGTGCCAGCTCGACAGGGGGAACCACAGATACGCAGTATTTT
>TRBD2|TRBJ2-3|TRBV12-3/TRBV12-4|.
CASSFLAVSTDTQYF
TGTGCCAGCAGTTTTCTAGCGGTTAGCACAGATACGCAGTATTTT
>.|TRBJ2-7|TRBV12-3/TRBV12-4|.
CASGARGTHYEQYF
TGTGCCAGCGGAGCGAGGGGGACCCACTACGAGCAGTACTTC
>.|TRBJ2-1|TRBV6-2/TRBV6-3|.
CASSYSNNEQFF
TGTGCCAGCAGTTATTCTAACAATGAGCAGTTCTTC
>.|TRBJ1-5|TRBV3-1|few
CASSQGVSGQPQHF
TGTGCCAGCAGCCAGGGTGTTTCTGGACAGCCCCAGCATTTT
>.|TRBJ1-5|TRBV4-1|once
CASSQVGGSQPQHF
TGCGCCAGCAGCCAAGTCGGCGGGTCCCAGCCCCAGCATTTT
>TRBD1|TRBJ2-6|TRBV7-3|few
CASSVGTGGAGANVLTF
TGTGCCAGCAGCGTAGGGACAGGGGGAGCTGGGGCCAACGTCCTGACTTTC
>TRBD2|TRBJ2-1|TRBV7-2|few
CASSPQGLAGTSSYNEQFF
TGTGCCAGCAGCCCCCAGGGACTAGCGGGTACGAGCTCCTACAATGAGCAGTTCTTC
>.|TRBJ2-5|TRBV12-3/TRBV12-4|.
CASSLLRVGETQYF
TGTGCCAGCAGTTTACTCCGTGTTGGAGAGACCCAGTACTTC
>.|TRBJ2-1|TRBV5-6|few
CASSLTGRMGEQFF
TGTGCCAGCAGCTTGACCGGTAGAATGGGTGAGCAGTTCTTC
>.|TRBJ2-3|TRBV20-1|.
CSARLLAGDTQYF
TGCAGTGCTAGATTACTAGCTGGAGATACGCAGTATTTT
>TRBD1|TRBJ1-1|TRBV7-9|once
CASSSTKFGTAPEGNTEAFF
TGTGCCAGCAGCTCTACCAAATTCGGGACAGCGCCTGAGGGGAACACTGAAGCTTTCTTT
>.|TRBJ1-1|TRBV20-1|few
CSARDPAGTSGAFF
TGCAGTGCTAGAGATCCAGCGGGGACTAGTGGAGCTTTCTTT